This TCR beta chain was sequenced during a study of Graves' ophthalmopathy and Graves' hyperthyroidism. Study-level points and caveats: Classification of ophthalmopathy versus stable hyperthyroidism by a 13-signature model yielded roughly 86% sensitivity and around 81% specificity. Ophthalmopathy progression cases were predicted by the model with roughly 70% sensitivity and about 72% specificity.

TCR beta CDR3 regions were amplified from RNA transcripts. Second-round multiplex PCR came after first-round RT-PCR with HTBI primers. Using its own MiXCR run on the multiplex PCR reads, TCRdb lists one record per CDR3 protein. The data show about 400,000 distinct CDR3 sequences, around 16% seen once. Moderate-to-severe activity, CAS ≥3, NOSPECS ≥4 and duration under 3 months were recorded for donors with ophthalmopathy. PBMCs originated in roughly 11 ml of fresh peripheral blood. In this sample, this clonotype turned up many times. As yet, its antigen is unknown. CDR1 and CDR2 from the germline V gene are MNHNS and SASEGT. The CDR3 sequence is 16 residues long. Trimming left V 7 bases short and J 4 bases short, with 22 bases between.

The chain recombines TRBV6-1 with TRBJ1-1, with D perhaps matching TRBD1 (6 bases). The TCR was taken from a young woman with Graves' ophthalmopathy. The sequencing sample was made of peripheral blood. CDR3 nucleotide sequence: TGTGCCAGCAATGGCCTTTTTCTGGGGGCAAGCACTGAAGCTTTCTTT. Translation gives CASNGLFLGASTEAFF.